These T cell receptor beta chains were read from a single sample in a study of radiotherapy plus CTLA-4 blockade in lung cancer. TCRdb's table, derived via immunoSEQ multiplex PCR, lists solely in-frame clones and lacks some. This table has 70,000 to 90,000 clones, more than 60% appearing once. Specimen: peripheral blood, collected from a patient treated with radiotherapy plus ipilimumab. The receptors derive from a human donor with non-small cell lung cancer whose response to radiotherapy plus ipilimumab could not be evaluated. Some clones in this sample may be carry-over from other donors' samples. CDR3s include the opening cysteine and the closing phenylalanine or tryptophan. Each record gives: D gene, J gene, V gene, CDR3 protein, CDR3 DNA. D genes are given only for firm matches.

>TRBD1|TRBJ1-1|TRBV2
CASSDQGTGNTEAFF
TGTGCCAGCAGCGACCAAGGGACAGGGAACACTGAAGCTTTCTTT
>.|TRBJ1-6|TRBV30
CAFWNQQGRRSPLHF
TGTGCCTTCTGGAACCAACAGGGAAGGAGATCACCCCTCCACTTT
>.|TRBJ2-4|TRBV18
CASHQSGDKNIQYF
TGTGCCAGTCATCAGTCGGGGGACAAAAACATTCAGTACTTC
>TRBD1|TRBJ2-1|TRBV5-1
CASSRDSTGNEQFF
TGCGCCAGCAGCCGGGACAGTACCGGCAATGAGCAGTTCTTC
>TRBD2|TRBJ2-3|TRBV5-5
CASSLVGGGITDTQYF
TGTGCCAGCAGCTTGGTAGGCGGGGGAATCACAGATACGCAGTATTTT
>.|TRBJ2-7|TRBV6-5
CASSYSTDYEQYF
TGTGCCAGCAGTTACTCGACAGACTACGAGCAGTACTTC
>TRBD1|TRBJ2-2|TRBV18
CASSLGQGNTGELFF
TGTGCCAGCTCTCTAGGACAGGGGAACACCGGGGAGCTGTTTTTT
>TRBD1|TRBJ1-6|TRBV6-6
CASSLQGGSPLHF
TGTGCCAGCAGTTTACAGGGGGGTTCACCCCTCCACTTT
>TRBD1|TRBJ2-5|TRBV19
CASSPPGTGKETQYF
TGTGCCAGTAGTCCTCCTGGGACAGGAAAAGAGACCCAGTACTTC
>.|TRBJ1-6|TRBV4-1
CASSQGRNISPLHF
TGCGCCAGCAGCCAAGGGAGGAACATCTCACCCCTCCACTTT